Here is one TCR beta chain with its context. Its antigen remains unknown. Trimming took 1 base from V and 4 from J, leaving 7 bases between them. CDR1 and CDR2 (germline): LGHNA, YSLEER. There are 14 residues in the CDR3. Some clones are missing from TCRdb's copy, which holds only in-frame ones; the method was immunoSEQ multiplex PCR. The table has 60,000 to 100,000 clones, around 94% seen once; the top ten hold around 20%. This entry is derived from a study of OX40 agonist ivuxolimab in advanced cancers. The overall study: Patients were infused with ivuxolimab every 2 weeks at 0.01 to 10 mg/kg. Whole-study findings and limits: CD8+ T cells (on average) carried more expanded clones than CD4+ T cells.

People who had autoimmune disease history or systemic immunosuppression were excluded. V usage is TRBV4-3 and J usage is TRBJ2-2; D is possibly TRBD2 (5 bases). This receptor was taken from an adult with an advanced solid tumor such as melanoma, head and neck, liver or kidney cancer. Sequenced material: CD4+ or CD8+ T cells sorted from blood, taken in a trial of the OX40 agonist ivuxolimab. The CDR3 nucleotides are TGCGCCAGCAGCCAAGGAGGAGGCACCGGGGAGCTGTTTTTT. It translates to CASSQGGGTGELFF.